What follows describes a single T cell receptor (beta chain). This clone was recorded once. Its antigen is unknown. No base quality information exists; no much larger clone differs at one position. The germline V and J ends show losses of 5 bases and 5 bases respectively, and no gene match explains 6 bases of the junction. Per the germline V gene, SGHTA is the CDR1 and FQGNSA is the CDR2. The CDR3 runs 16 residues from the cysteine to the phenylalanine. Only the CDR3 DNA is retained, 48 bases long and in frame from the first base. Library preparation used the immunoSEQ multiplex PCR assay. Roughly 9.8 x 10^4 TCR templates per sample were assayed on the deep sequencing platform. Genomic DNA extracted from sorted T cells was used for TCRbeta CDR3 sequencing. From the authors' description of their analysis: The R programming language was used for the clonal analysis of the TCRbeta CDR3 data. Unstimulated samples were compared with post-reaction CFSE-low samples to define alloreactive CD4+ and CD8+ clones. Regulatory or non-regulatory origin of alloreactive CD4+ clones was assigned by matching sequences to the sorted unstimulated Treg and non-Treg repertoires. TCRdb provides this immuneACCESS table in a form limited to in-frame rearrangements. Some clones are lacking; in checked studies, under half of them reflect an unresolved V gene, and why the rest are absent is not known. V, J and clone size derive from that table, while D and trimming were established from the DNA sequence. For this sample the table gives 80,000 to 130,000 clones, of which 85% to 95% were detected only once. The top ten clonotypes cover under 0.65% of the sample.

Sorted unstimulated T cells and proliferating T cells recovered from mixed lymphocyte reactions were subjected to TCRbeta CDR3 sequencing. Fresh whole blood from ten HLA-typed healthy donors served as the source for isolating PBMCs. To map where alloreactive clones came from, unstimulated CD4+ regulatory T cells were FACS-sorted. The record originates from a study of siplizumab effects on memory and regulatory T cells (dated by TCRdb to the late 2010s). For context, the study as a whole: The study looked at the effect of siplizumab, an anti-CD2 antibody, on alloreactive T-cell subsets in allogeneic mixed lymphocyte reactions made from human PBMCs. Broad study findings and their caveats: A naive or memory phenotype could not be assigned to roughly 75-96% of proliferating CD4+ or CD8+ clones. Whether proliferating Tregs from siplizumab cultures were suppressive was not functionally confirmed. Sequences below about 10^-5 frequency were poorly captured, so only a minor fraction of alloreactive clones could be mapped to unstimulated subsets. The cumulative frequency of alloreactive sequences traceable to unstimulated CD4+ memory T cells was significantly reduced by siplizumab. Among mappable alloreactive CD4+ clones, an average Treg-derived fraction of roughly 70% was observed with siplizumab, compared with approximately 25% in control reactions. Compared with memory T cells, unstimulated naive T cells appeared more diverse, and naive cells seemed to make a substantial contribution to the alloresponse.

This clonotype originated in a human donor in good health. The sequence joins TRBV7-2 to TRBJ2-3, with 14 middle bases fitting TRBD2. Material: Tregs sorted from blood. At the DNA level, the sequence is TGTGCCAGCAGCACAAGACTAGCGGGAGGGATAGATACGCAGTATTTT. It codes for CASSTRLAGGIDTQYF. Outside the CDR3, residues come from the reference TRBV7-2 and TRBJ2-3 proteins, so the full variable domain is: GAGVSQSPSNKVTEKGKDVELRCDPISGHTALYWYRQSLGQGLEFLIYFQGNSAPDKSGLPSDRFSAERTGGSVSTLTIQRTQQEDSAVYLCASSTRLAGGIDTQYFGPGTRLTVL.